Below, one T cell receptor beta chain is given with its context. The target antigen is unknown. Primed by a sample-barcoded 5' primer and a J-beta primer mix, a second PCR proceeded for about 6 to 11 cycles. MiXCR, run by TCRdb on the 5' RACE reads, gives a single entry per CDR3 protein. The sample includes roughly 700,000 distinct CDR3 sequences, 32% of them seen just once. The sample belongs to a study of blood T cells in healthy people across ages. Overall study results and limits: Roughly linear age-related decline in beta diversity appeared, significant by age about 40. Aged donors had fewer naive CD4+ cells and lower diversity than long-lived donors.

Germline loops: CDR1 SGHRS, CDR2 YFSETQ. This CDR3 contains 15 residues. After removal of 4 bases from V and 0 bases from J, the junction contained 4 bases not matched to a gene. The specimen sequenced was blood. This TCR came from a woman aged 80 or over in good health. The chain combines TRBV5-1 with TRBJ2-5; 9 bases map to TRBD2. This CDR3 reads CASSLTSGYQETQYF. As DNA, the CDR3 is TGCGCCAGCAGCCTGACTAGCGGCTACCAAGAGACCCAGTACTTC.